Presented here are 29 T cell receptor beta chains from one specimen sequenced in a study of T cell repertoires in ileal Crohn's disease. Clones were read by immunoSEQ multiplex PCR, and TCRdb kept only the in-frame ones, dropping some. The data hold some 4,000 clones, with 70% to 85% observed a single time. The time point is: neoterminal ileum biopsy at postoperative endoscopy, about 6 months after surgery. Sequencing was done on a sample of ileal tissue. All receptors derive from an adult with Crohn's disease.

The J gene is TRBJ1-4, the V gene TRBV30, with 11 bases identical to TRBD1. In germline, CDR1 is GTSNPN, CDR2 SVGIG (reference sequence). V lost 3 bases, J lost 7 bases, and 4 bases stayed unmatched. This CDR3 comprises 14 residues. The chain's CDR3 is CAWSSGTGGEKLFF. CDR3 sequence (DNA): TGTGCCTGGAGCTCCGGGACAGGGGGTGAAAAACTGTTTTTT.

The genes are TRBV7-3 and TRBJ2-1; D possibly corresponds to TRBD1 (6 bases). The germline V gene has CDR1 SGHTA and CDR2 FQGTGA. The CDR3 runs 12 residues. Trimming pared 5 bases from V and 10 bases from J, leaving 12 bases between. The CDR3 loop is CASSTQGEEQFF. CDR3 DNA sequence: TGTGCCAGCAGCACACAGGGCGAAGAGCAGTTCTTC.

In its sample, this clone was seen a few times. The rearrangement uses TRBV19 and TRBJ2-2, with 8 bases that match TRBD2. The CDR3 consists of 18 residues. The trim removed 3 bases at V and 4 bases at J, leaving 13 bases unmatched. Germline-derived CDR1 and CDR2 are LNHDA and SQIVND (reference sequence). CDR3 sequence (DNA): TGTGCCAGTAGTATGCAAGGGATAGCGGGGAAAGGCACCGGGGAGCTGTTTTTT. Its translation is CASSMQGIAGKGTGELFF.

The chain has TRBV10-2 and TRBJ2-7; perhaps TRBD1 as D (5 bases). Trimming took off 3 bases at V and 4 bases at J, with 13 bases between the two ends. This CDR3 has 14 residues. From germline, CDR1 is WSHSY and CDR2 SAAADI. The CDR3 here is CASSDSYRPYEQYV. The CDR3 DNA reads as TGCGCCAGCAGTGACTCTTACAGGCCATACGAGCAGTACGTC.

This clone was observed once. The gene calls are TRBV5-1 and TRBJ2-5; 11 positions agree with TRBD2. Germline CDR1 and CDR2: SGHRS and YFSETQ. CDR3 length: 14 amino acids. V lost 4 bases to trimming and J lost 4 bases; unmatched junction nucleotides: 3. CDR3 region: CASSRTSGGETQYF. The CDR3 nucleotides are TGCGCCAGCAGCAGAACTAGCGGGGGAGAGACCCAGTACTTC. Supplemented by reference TRBV5-1 and TRBJ2-5, the full variable domain reads KAGVTQTPRYLIKTRGQQVTLSCSPISGHRSVSWYQQTPGQGLQFLFEYFSETQRNKGNFPGRFSGRQFSNSRSEMNVSTLELGDSALYLCASSRTSGGETQYFGPGTRLLVL.

The chain employs TRBV9 and TRBJ1-1; D is perhaps TRBD1 (5 bases). The CDR3 covers 14 residues. From germline, CDR1 is SGDLS and CDR2 YYNGEE. The germline V and J ends were trimmed by 2 bases and 0 bases, with 8 bases remaining between them. CDR3 in amino acids: CASSVGGMNTEAFF. For the CDR3, the DNA is TGTGCCAGCAGCGTCGGGGGGATGAACACTGAAGCTTTCTTT.

The chain is built from TRBV11-3 and TRBJ1-1, with D perhaps matching TRBD1 (6 bases). V dropped 6 bases and J dropped 0 bases, with 8 bases sitting between them. Germline V lookup: CDR1 SGHNT, CDR2 YENEEA. This CDR3 has 13 amino acids. The CDR3 region has the DNA TGTGCCAGCAGGACAGGCTTGAACACTGAAGCTTTCTTT. Protein product: CASRTGLNTEAFF.

The chain couples TRBV5-1 to TRBJ2-7; TRBD2 matches at 10 bases. Germline trimming cut 4 bases from V and 5 bases from J; bases unmatched to any gene: 6. The CDR3 spans 14 residues. CDR1 and CDR2 from the germline V gene are SGHRS and YFSETQ. CDR3 sequence (DNA): TGCGCCAGCAGCCTGGGACTAGCGAGGGACGAGCAGTACTTC. The encoded protein is CASSLGLARDEQYF.

This chain uses TRBV5-1 with TRBJ1-2, with D possibly TRBD1 on 5 matching bases. The germline V gene encodes CDR1 SGHRS and CDR2 YFSETQ. This CDR3 comprises 16 residues. The V gene lost 4 bases and the J gene lost 6 bases, with 22 bases spanning the gap. For the CDR3, the DNA is TGCGCCAGCAGCGAGCGGGCACGCCCCGGGGCGGATGGCTACACCTTC. Translating it yields CASSERARPGADGYTF.

The chain uses TRBV7-9 and TRBJ1-1; D remains ambiguous. Trimming took 5 bases from V and 5 from J, leaving 9 bases between them. Germline V lookup: CDR1 SEHNR, CDR2 FQNEAQ (reference sequence). CDR3 length: 12 amino acids. The DNA of the CDR3 is TGTGCCAGCAGCCACAGAGGGACTGAAGCTTTCTTT. Translating it yields CASSHRGTEAFF.

With regard to this clone: This may be a read error, as it is one base from a much larger clone. CDR3 nucleotides: TGCGCCAGCAGTTCTACTAGCGGGGGGGAGACCCAGTACTTC. Amino acids: CASSSTSGGETQYF. The chain couples TRBV5-1 to TRBJ2-7; 12 bases are a match to TRBD2. The assigned J gene may be wrong: the sequence end matches TRBJ2-5 better. The CDR3 extends over 14 amino acids. CDR1 and CDR2 from the germline V gene are SGHRS and YFSETQ.

This chain joins TRBV5-1 and TRBJ1-1; D is perhaps TRBD1 (5 bases). The CDR3 is 14 amino acids. V lost 4 bases, J lost 0 bases, and 10 bases lay in between. Germline CDR1 is SGHRS and CDR2 is YFSETQ. CDR3 sequence reads: CASSTDKMNTEAFF. The DNA of the CDR3 is TGCGCCAGCAGCACGGACAAAATGAACACTGAAGCTTTCTTT.

The J gene is TRBJ2-7, the V gene TRBV27, with D uncertain. Germline V gives CDR1 MNHEY, CDR2 SMNVEV (reference sequence). This CDR3 spans 16 amino acids. Between the trimmed V and J ends, which lost 7 bases and 2 bases, there was a span of 21 bases. CDR3 nucleotides: TGTGCCAGCAACCCCCCTGCGGAAAGTATCCCCTACGAGCAGTACGTC. It codes for CASNPPAESIPYEQYV.

The chain links TRBV29-1 to TRBJ2-1; D unclear. Looked up from germline, CDR1 is SQVTM and CDR2 is ANQGSEA. The CDR3 loop spans 11 amino acids. Trimming pared 5 bases from V and 10 bases from J, leaving 12 bases between. The CDR3 bases are TGCAGCGTTTCACCTAATGAGGAGCAGTTCTTC. Protein: CSVSPNEEQFF.

This clone has a handful of counts. The V call is TRBV9, the J call TRBJ2-1, with TRBD2 matching over 8 bases. The CDR3 contains 18 residues. V shed 2 bases, J shed 5 bases, and the junction held 15 bases outside the gene matches. CDR1 and CDR2 (germline): SGDLS, YYNGEE. CDR3 protein: CASSVGPRPGLGDNEQFF. CDR3 DNA sequence: TGTGCCAGCAGCGTTGGCCCCCGACCGGGACTAGGGGACAATGAGCAGTTCTTC.

In its sample, this clone was seen a few times. The rearrangement links TRBV7-8 to TRBJ1-6, with D hard to call. Germline CDR1 reads SGHVS; CDR2 reads FQNEAQ. The CDR3 runs to 22 residues. V was trimmed by 2 bases and J by 3 bases, leaving 29 bases between them. The CDR3 sequence: CASSLYPLGSPPFFGYNSPLHF. The CDR3 DNA follows: TGTGCCAGCAGCTTATACCCCCTAGGAAGCCCCCCATTTTTTGGCTATAATTCACCCCTCCACTTT.

CDR3 protein: CASSESSGGPSYEQYF. CDR3 nucleotides: TGCGCCAGCAGTGAGTCGAGCGGGGGGCCCTCCTACGAGCAGTACTTC. The chain is built from TRBV10-2 and TRBJ2-7, with TRBD2 matching 9 bases. CDR1 is WSHSY and CDR2 is SAAADI in the germline V gene. Trimming took 0 bases from V and 0 from J; bases not matched to a gene: 3. This CDR3 is 16 amino acids long.

This clone showed up just a few times. V is TRBV6-6 and J is TRBJ2-7; the match to TRBD1 covers 11 bases. The length of the CDR3 is 14 residues. The V gene end was trimmed by 4 bases and the J gene end by 3 bases; junction bases not matched to a gene: 2. Germline V CDR1 and CDR2: MNHNY, SVGAGI (reference sequence). In DNA form, the CDR3 reads TGTGCCAGCAGTTTGGGACAGGGGGACTACGAGCAGTACTTC. Its translation: CASSLGQGDYEQYF.

The chain links TRBV27 to TRBJ2-1; TRBD2 matches 14 bases. With 5 bases clipped from V and 11 bases from J, the junction kept 8 bases outside the gene matches. CDR1 and CDR2 from the germline V gene are MNHEY and SMNVEV (reference sequence). CDR3 length: 15 amino acids. CDR3 nucleotide sequence: TGTGCCAGCAGTACCGGGACTAGCGGGAGAATACAGCAGTTCTTC. Translated: CASSTGTSGRIQQFF.

This chain links TRBV6-1 with TRBJ2-1, with a possible D match to TRBD1 (6 bases). Between the trimmed V and J ends, which lost 2 bases and 0 bases, there was a span of 14 bases. The CDR3 consists of 17 residues. Per the germline V gene, CDR1 is MNHNS and CDR2 is SASEGT. The CDR3 nucleotides read TGTGCCAGCAGTGAACGGGGACACCCGAGCTCCTACAATGAGCAGTTCTTC. Translating it yields CASSERGHPSSYNEQFF.

The rearrangement links TRBV19 to TRBJ2-3; possibly TRBD2 for D (6 bases). The ends were cut back, 6 bases at V and 1 base at J, with 8 bases in the middle. Germline V gene lookup returns CDR1 LNHDA and CDR2 SQIVND (reference sequence). The CDR3 has 13 amino acids. CDR3 sequence (DNA): TGTGCCAGTAGCTCTAGCGGCACAGATACGCAGTATTTT. Its translation: CASSSSGTDTQYF.

This chain links TRBV30 with TRBJ2-1; 7 bases are shared with TRBD1. The CDR3 is made up of 12 amino acids. Germline assignment: CDR1 GTSNPN and CDR2 SVGIG (reference sequence). After removal of 2 bases from V and 10 bases from J, the junction contained 5 bases not matched to a gene. The CDR3 is CAWSFQGVEQFF. CDR3 DNA sequence: TGTGCCTGGAGTTTTCAGGGGGTGGAGCAGTTCTTC. Using reference TRBV30 and TRBJ2-1 for the parts outside the CDR3, the full variable domain is SQTIHQWPATLVQPVGSPLSLECTVEGTSNPNLYWYRQAAGRGLQLLFYSVGIGQISSEVPQNLSASRPQDRQFILSSKKLLLSDSGFYLCAWSFQGVEQFFGPGTRLTVL.

This sequence joins TRBV30 and TRBJ1-5, with D perhaps matching TRBD1 (5 bases). The CDR3 has 15 amino acids. Germline assignment: CDR1 GTSNPN and CDR2 SVGIG (reference sequence). Here the CDR3 DNA reads TGTGCGTTGGGGATGGGGCAGCTTAGCAATCAGCCCCAGCATTTT. Its translation: CALGMGQLSNQPQHF.

The V gene is TRBV5-1, the J gene TRBJ1-5; TRBD1 agrees at 11 bases. Germline trimming cut 0 bases from V and 4 bases from J; bases unmatched to any gene: 9. The CDR3 contains 18 residues. Germline V gives CDR1 SGHRS, CDR2 YFSETQ. The CDR3 is CASSLGTGGKGLNQPQHF. Here the CDR3 DNA reads TGCGCCAGCAGCTTGGGGACAGGGGGCAAAGGATTAAATCAGCCCCAGCATTTT.

The chain recombines TRBV5-6 with TRBJ2-3; TRBD2 matches at 10 bases. The CDR3 totals 13 residues. Germline V gives CDR1 SGHDT, CDR2 YYEEEE. J lost 9 bases, V lost 0 bases, and 1 base had no gene match. The DNA of the CDR3 is TGTGCCAGCAGCTTGGCGGGACTAGCGACGCAGTATTTT. This sequence encodes CASSLAGLATQYF.

The V call is TRBV10-1, the J call TRBJ1-1; D not resolved. Trimming shortened V by 6 bases and J by 0 bases, and 8 bases separated the two germline ends. CDR1 is WNHNN, CDR2 SYGVQD, per germline (reference sequence). CDR3 length: 13 amino acids. In DNA form, the CDR3 reads TGCGCCAGCAGGGTCGGGGTGAACACTGAAGCTTTCTTT. Translating gives CASRVGVNTEAFF.

CDR3 nucleotide sequence: TGCAGCGTTGTCGCAGGGCCCAGACCTGAAGCTTTCTTT. This codes for CSVVAGPRPEAFF. The chain has TRBV29-1 and TRBJ1-1, with a weak D call TRBD1 (5 bases). This CDR3 has 13 residues. Trimming shortened V by 4 bases and J by 6 bases, and 15 bases separated the two germline ends. Germline V gene sequence: CDR1 SQVTM, CDR2 ANQGSEA.

The chain couples TRBV11-2 to TRBJ2-1; TRBD2 matches at 8 bases. Germline V lookup: CDR1 SGHAT, CDR2 FQNNGV. Unmatched junction bases numbered 9, after V lost 5 bases and J lost 3 bases. This CDR3 has 16 amino acids. The CDR3 DNA sequence: TGTGCCAGCAGCCCCGGACTAGCATGGGACTACAATGAGCAGTTCTTC. It yields the protein CASSPGLAWDYNEQFF.

The chain employs TRBV6-6 and TRBJ2-1, with unresolved D. Germline CDR1 is MNHNY and CDR2 is SVGAGI (reference sequence). This CDR3 spans 12 amino acids. V was clipped by 5 bases and J by 5 bases, with 7 bases between them. For the CDR3, the DNA is TGTGCCAGCAGTCTCCTTAACAATGAGCAGTTCTTC. It yields the protein CASSLLNNEQFF.